The 18 T cell receptor beta chains below all came from one sample that was sequenced in a study of PD-L1 blockade in urothelial cancer. Libraries were prepared by immunoSEQ multiplex PCR; TCRdb keeps only in-frame clonotypes and omits some of them. The table has 30,000 to 40,000 clones, 91% seen once. Time point noted: pretreatment peripheral blood. The input for sequencing was PBMCs, taken around atezolizumab (anti-PD-L1) treatment. The origin of the receptors is a woman aged 55-70 years with urothelial cancer.

The chain couples TRBV4-1 to TRBJ2-5; the match to TRBD2 covers 9 bases. Germline V gene lookup returns CDR1 MGHRA and CDR2 YSYEKL. Losses at the gene ends were 4 bases for V and 0 bases for J; bases not matched to a gene: 6. The CDR3 runs 16 residues. CDR3 nucleotide sequence: TGCGCCAGCAGCCGTCGGCAGCGGGAGGACCAAGAGACCCAGTACTTC. Protein product: CASSRRQREDQETQYF.

V usage is TRBV9 and J usage is TRBJ2-3, with 8 bases identical to TRBD1. The V and J ends lost 4 bases and 1 base, in that order; junction bases with no gene match: 5. Germline V gives CDR1 SGDLS, CDR2 YYNGEE. This CDR3 is 15 amino acids long. The CDR3 DNA sequence: TGTGCCAGCAGCCCCTCGACAGGGGGCACAGATACGCAGTATTTT. This sequence encodes CASSPSTGGTDTQYF.

The chain carries TRBV28 and TRBJ2-2; D may be TRBD1 (7 bases). Trimming took 2 bases from V and 7 from J, leaving 14 bases between them. There are 15 residues in the CDR3. CDR1 and CDR2 from the germline V gene are MDHEN and SYDVKM. The CDR3 coding sequence is TGTGCCAGCAGTTTAACCAGGGGGGCGGTCGGGGAGCTGTTTTTT. Protein: CASSLTRGAVGELFF.

This clone has just a few counts. The chain links TRBV28 to TRBJ1-1; possibly TRBD1 for D (5 bases). Germline V gene lookup returns CDR1 MDHEN and CDR2 SYDVKM. The CDR3 is 13 amino acids. V gave up 3 bases and J gave up 4 bases, with 9 bases separating them. The CDR3 DNA follows: TGTGCCAGCAGTTTGCGACAGAGCACTGAAGCTTTCTTT. Encoded protein: CASSLRQSTEAFF.

V gene TRBV25-1 combines with J gene TRBJ2-6; TRBD1 is a possible D gene (6 bases). The V end was cut by 8 bases, the J end by 0 bases, with 8 bases between. Germline V CDR1 and CDR2: MGHDK, SYGVNS. This CDR3 region has 14 residues. CDR3 DNA sequence: TGTGCCAGCGAAGGGGGCTCTGGGGCCAACGTCCTGACTTTC. Protein: CASEGGSGANVLTF.

The V gene is TRBV28, the J gene TRBJ2-3; 11 bases match TRBD2. This CDR3 has 18 residues. Germline CDR1 is MDHEN and CDR2 is SYDVKM. The J segment lost 1 base and the V segment lost 5 bases, leaving 11 bases of the junction unmatched. This chain's CDR3 is CASSLPRASGRRTDTQYF. In DNA, the CDR3 is TGTGCCAGCAGTCTCCCCAGGGCTAGCGGGAGGCGCACAGATACGCAGTATTTT.

J is TRBJ2-1 and V is TRBV5-5; D may be TRBD1 (6 bases). Trimming shortened V by 3 bases and J by 8 bases, and 12 bases separated the two germline ends. CDR3 size: 13 residues. Per the germline V gene, CDR1 is SGHKS and CDR2 is YYEKEE (reference sequence). In DNA, the CDR3 is TGTGCCAGCAGCTGGTCGACAGGTTATGAGCAGTTCTTC. It codes for CASSWSTGYEQFF.

The V gene is TRBV11-2, the J gene TRBJ2-7; 10 bases map to TRBD1. The CDR3 consists of 16 residues. The V gene end was trimmed by 1 base and the J gene end by 3 bases; junction bases not matched to a gene: 6. Germline lookup yields CDR1 SGHAT and CDR2 FQNNGV. CDR3 sequence: CASSLVVGTGDYEQYF. The CDR3 nucleotides read TGTGCCAGCAGCTTAGTCGTCGGGACAGGGGACTACGAGCAGTACTTC. The whole variable domain, filled in from reference TRBV11-2 and TRBJ2-7, reads EAGVAQSPRYKIIEKRQSVAFWCNPISGHATLYWYQQILGQGPKLLIQFQNNGVVDDSQLPKDRFSAERLKGVDSTLKIQPAKLEDSAVYLCASSLVVGTGDYEQYFGPGTRLTVT.

The rearrangement joins TRBV7-2 to TRBJ2-4; TRBD1 matches 9 bases. J was trimmed by 7 bases and V by 4 bases; bases with no gene match: 11. This CDR3 spans 16 amino acids. From germline, CDR1 is SGHTA and CDR2 FQGNSA. The chain's CDR3 is CASSSPDRGLNNIQYF. The DNA for the CDR3 is TGTGCCAGCAGCTCGCCGGACAGGGGCCTCAATAACATTCAGTACTTC.

This chain uses TRBV29-1 with TRBJ2-7; 12 bases match TRBD1. Germline lookup yields CDR1 SQVTM and CDR2 ANQGSEA. The V gene end was trimmed by 6 bases and the J gene end by 3 bases; junction bases not matched to a gene: 3. The CDR3 totals 13 residues. The CDR3 DNA is TGCAGCGTGGGGACAGGGGGCAACTACGAGCAGTACTTC. As protein: CSVGTGGNYEQYF.

The V call is TRBV10-2, the J call TRBJ1-1, with TRBD1 matching over 7 bases. J gave up 1 base and V 0 bases, and 2 bases lay outside the gene matches. The CDR3 spans 15 residues. Germline lookup yields CDR1 WSHSY and CDR2 SAAADI. CDR3 residues: CASSESGGWNTEAFF. In nucleotides, the CDR3 is TGCGCCAGCAGTGAGTCAGGGGGCTGGAACACTGAAGCTTTCTTT.

The chain recombines TRBV27 with TRBJ1-1, with D hard to call. This CDR3 spans 12 amino acids. Germline-derived CDR1 and CDR2 are MNHEY and SMNVEV (reference sequence). V shed 1 base and J shed 9 bases, with 9 bases lying between them. CDR3 region: CASSLLGNKAFF. The CDR3 DNA reads TGTGCCAGCAGTTTATTGGGCAACAAAGCTTTCTTT.

The V gene is TRBV19, the J gene TRBJ2-2; no definite D call. Looked up from germline, CDR1 is LNHDA and CDR2 is SQIVND (reference sequence). With 8 bases removed from V and 7 bases from J, the gap between germline ends came to 8 bases. The CDR3 loop spans 11 amino acids. CDR3 in DNA: TGTGCCAGTGCCTATGGCGGGGAGCTGTTTTTT. This translates into CASAYGGELFF.

The V and J genes are TRBV27 and TRBJ2-2, with 13 bases aligning to TRBD2. V lost 6 bases, J lost 1 base, and 5 bases stayed unmatched. Germline V gene data show CDR1 as MNHEY and CDR2 as SMNVEV (reference sequence). This CDR3 comprises 17 residues. The CDR3 here is CASRRTSGSRNTGELFF. For the CDR3, the DNA is TGTGCCAGCAGAAGGACTAGCGGGAGTCGGAACACCGGGGAGCTGTTTTTT.

This clone has only a few counts. CDR3 residues: CASSSGLAGGRRTGELFF. CDR3 nucleotides: TGTGCCAGCAGTTCGGGACTAGCGGGAGGGCGCCGGACCGGGGAGCTGTTTTTT. The chain links TRBV11-2 to TRBJ2-2; 16 bases are shared with TRBD2. Looked up from germline, CDR1 is SGHAT and CDR2 is FQNNGV. The J segment lost 5 bases and the V segment lost 6 bases, leaving 9 bases of the junction unmatched. CDR3 length: 18 residues. The full variable domain, in which reference TRBV11-2 and TRBJ2-2 provide the parts outside the CDR3, is EAGVAQSPRYKIIEKRQSVAFWCNPISGHATLYWYQQILGQGPKLLIQFQNNGVVDDSQLPKDRFSAERLKGVDSTLKIQPAKLEDSAVYLCASSSGLAGGRRTGELFFGEGSRLTVL.

The chain couples TRBV2 to TRBJ2-2, with 9 bases lining up with TRBD1. There are 16 residues in the CDR3. Germline assignment: CDR1 SNHLY and CDR2 FYNNEI. V trimming: 0 bases; J trimming: 3 bases; junction bases outside the gene matches: 2. The CDR3 bases are TGTGCCAGCAGTGAAGCGGGACAGGGCCACACCGGGGAGCTGTTTTTT. The encoded protein is CASSEAGQGHTGELFF.

CDR3 coding DNA: TGTGCCACGAAGAAAAAGACAGGGGGCTTATACGAGCAGTACTTC. Translation gives CATKKKTGGLYEQYF. The chain joins TRBV15 to TRBJ2-7, with 10 bases identical to TRBD1. The CDR3 length is 15 residues. The germline V gene has CDR1 LNHNV and CDR2 YYDKDF (reference sequence). V lost 9 bases, J lost 4 bases, and 12 bases stayed unmatched. Drawing the rest from reference TRBV15 and TRBJ2-7, the complete variable domain is DAMVIQNPRYQVTQFGKPVTLSCSQTLNHNVMYWYQQKSSQAPKLLFHYYDKDFNNEADTPDNFQSRRPNTSFCFLDIRSPGLGDTAMYLCATKKKTGGLYEQYFGPGTRLTVT.

This chain links TRBV28 with TRBJ2-1; TRBD2 matches 8 bases. The germline gives CDR1 MDHEN, CDR2 SYDVKM. The ends lost 1 base at V and 6 bases at J; junction bases unmatched: 5. The CDR3 contains 15 residues. This CDR3 reads CASSLSGRALNEQFF. DNA of the CDR3: TGTGCCAGCAGTTTATCCGGGAGGGCCCTCAATGAGCAGTTCTTC.